This is a list of T cell receptor beta chains from one sample in a study of blood T cell repertoires in COVID-19. Assay: immunoSEQ multiplex PCR; the TCRdb copy retains only in-frame clones and omits some. The sample carries around 83,000 clones, roughly 90% recorded once. Sequenced sample: peripheral blood. The receptors stem from a man over 45 with active or convalescent COVID-19. The CDR3 runs from the conserved cysteine through the conserved F or W. The D gene is left open where the match is weak. Rows may omit the clone size; those that give it use once, few, many or a size class.

clone size	D gene	CDR3 length	V gene	J gene	CDR3 DNA	CDR3 protein
many	-	14	TRBV7-2	TRBJ1-2	TGTGCCAGCAGCTTAAATTCCGGGTTCTATGGCTACACCTTC	CASSLNSGFYGYTF
few	TRBD1	15	TRBV9	TRBJ1-1	TGTGCCAGCAGCGCCGGACAGGGGCCGGTGTCCGGGGCTTTCTTT	CASSAGQGPVSGAFF
-	-	14	TRBV6-6	TRBJ2-5	TGTGCCAGCAGTCCTACCAGGAACCAAGAGACCCAGTACTTC	CASSPTRNQETQYF
-	TRBD1	13	TRBV30	TRBJ1-4	TGTGCCTGGAAGACAGGGACCGGTGAAAAACTGTTTTTT	CAWKTGTGEKLFF
-	-	17	TRBV28	TRBJ1-6	TGTGCCAGCAGTTTAGTCCGGGGAAGCTCCTATAATTCACCCCTCCACTTT	CASSLVRGSSYNSPLHF
-	-	16	TRBV18	TRBJ2-3	TGTGCCAGCTCATTAATAGGGGAGGTCGGCACAGATACGCAGTATTTT	CASSLIGEVGTDTQYF
-	TRBD2	18	TRBV28	TRBJ2-2	TGTGCCAGCAGTGCAAGATCTGGGACTAGCGGTATCACCGGGGAGCTGTTTTTT	CASSARSGTSGITGELFF
-	TRBD1	17	TRBV10-3	TRBJ1-3	TGTGCCATCAGTGATTCTGACAGGGTCCCTATGGGAAACACCATATATTTT	CAISDSDRVPMGNTIYF
-	-	14	TRBV11-3	TRBJ2-3	TGTGCCAGCAGCTTGGGGGACAACACAGATACGCAGTATTTT	CASSLGDNTDTQYF
-	-	14	TRBV25-1	TRBJ2-2	TGTGCCAGCAGGAGAGACGGGGAGACCGGGGAGCTGTTTTTT	CASRRDGETGELFF
-	-	15	TRBV5-8	TRBJ1-4	TGTGCCAGCAGCCTGGATCGGCTCTGGGCTGAAAAACTGTTTTTT	CASSLDRLWAEKLFF
-	-	15	TRBV10-3	TRBJ1-4	TGTGCCATCAGTGAGAGGGGCCTTATAGGGGAAAAACTGTTTTTT	CAISERGLIGEKLFF
-	-	15	TRBV4-3	TRBJ1-6	TGCGCCAGCAGCCAGAACTCAGGGAAACCTGGACCCCTCCACTTT	CASSQNSGKPGPLHF
-	-	13	TRBV9	TRBJ2-1	TGTGCCAGCAGCGTAGGTAGTTACAATGAGCAGTTCTTC	CASSVGSYNEQFF
-	-	13	TRBV28	TRBJ1-1	TGTGCCAGCAGTTCAGTGGGCGGGGGGGAAGCTTTCTTT	CASSSVGGGEAFF
-	-	16	TRBV10-2	TRBJ1-2	TGCGCCAGCTCCTACGCGGAGCCACCAGCTAACTATGGCTACACCTTC	CASSYAEPPANYGYTF